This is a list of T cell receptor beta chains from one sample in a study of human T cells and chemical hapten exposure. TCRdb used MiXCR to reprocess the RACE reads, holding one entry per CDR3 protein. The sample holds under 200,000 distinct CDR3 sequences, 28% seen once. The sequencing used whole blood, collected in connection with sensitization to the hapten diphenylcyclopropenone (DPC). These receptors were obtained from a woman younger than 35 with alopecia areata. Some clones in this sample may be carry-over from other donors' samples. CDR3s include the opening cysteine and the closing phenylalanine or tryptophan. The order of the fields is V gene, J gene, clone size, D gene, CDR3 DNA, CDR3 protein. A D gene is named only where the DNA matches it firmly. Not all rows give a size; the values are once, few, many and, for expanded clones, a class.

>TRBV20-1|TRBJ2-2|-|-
TGCAGTGCTACAGGGTTCAGAAACTCGAACACCGGGGAGCTGTTTTTT
CSATGFRNSNTGELFF
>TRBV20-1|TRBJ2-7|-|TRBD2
TGCAGTGCTAGTACTAGCGGGGGATATAAGATCTACGAGCAGTACTTC
CSASTSGGYKIYEQYF
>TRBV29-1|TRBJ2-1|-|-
TGCAGCGTCGCGGGACTCCCGTTCGACAATGAGCAGTTCTTC
CSVAGLPFDNEQFF
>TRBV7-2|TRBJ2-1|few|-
TGTGCCAGCAGCTTAAAGCCCAATGAGCAGTTCTTC
CASSLKPNEQFF
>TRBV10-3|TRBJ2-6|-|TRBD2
TGTGCCATCGGGGGGCCCCGGGGGACTAGCGGGTACTCTGGGGCCAACGTCCTGACTTTC
CAIGGPRGTSGYSGANVLTF
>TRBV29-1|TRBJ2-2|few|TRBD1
TGCAGCGCAGGGGGCCCGGGCCAGGGAAGGACCGGGGAGCTGTTTTTT
CSAGGPGQGRTGELFF
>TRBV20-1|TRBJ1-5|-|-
TGCAGTGCTCGCCGGGACACGAATCAGCCCCAGCATTTT
CSARRDTNQPQHF
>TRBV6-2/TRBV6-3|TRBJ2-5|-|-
TGTGCCAGCGGGCTGGGGCGGACCCAGTACTTC
CASGLGRTQYF
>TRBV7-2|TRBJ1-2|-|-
TGTGCCAGCAGCCTGACAGACAGGACTCTAGGGGGCTACACCTTC
CASSLTDRTLGGYTF
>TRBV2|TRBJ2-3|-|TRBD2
TGTGCAAGCGGGGCCCGACGATCCTTCACAGATACGCAGTATTTT
CASGARRSFTDTQYF
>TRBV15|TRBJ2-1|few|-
TGTGCCACCAGCCCTCCGGTCCACAATGAGCAGTTCTTC
CATSPPVHNEQFF
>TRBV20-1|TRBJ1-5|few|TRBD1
TGCAGTGCGTATACCGGGACAGCTCATCAGCCCCAGCATTTT
CSAYTGTAHQPQHF
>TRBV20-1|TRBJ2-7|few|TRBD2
TGCAGTGCTCGCGGGACTAGCGGACACTACGAGCAGTACTTC
CSARGTSGHYEQYF
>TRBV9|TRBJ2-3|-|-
TGTGCCAGCAGCGTAGATGGTGGTGGTACAGATACGCAGTATTTT
CASSVDGGGTDTQYF
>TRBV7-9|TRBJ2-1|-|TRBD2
TGTGCCAGCAGCTCGGGACTAGCGGACTCCTACAATGAGCAGTTCTTC
CASSSGLADSYNEQFF
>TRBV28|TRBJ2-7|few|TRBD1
TGTGCCAGCACACAAGGGGGCAGAATCTCCTACGAGCAGTACTTC
CASTQGGRISYEQYF
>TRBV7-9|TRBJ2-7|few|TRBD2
TGTGCCAGCAGCTTAGTCGGTGCGGCTAGCGGGAGATACGAGCAGTACTTC
CASSLVGAASGRYEQYF
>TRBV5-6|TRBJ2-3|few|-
TGTGCCAGCAGCTTCTTAGATACGCAGTATTTT
CASSFLDTQYF
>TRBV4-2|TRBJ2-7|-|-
TGTGCCAGCAGCCGCTTGCGAGGCGAGCAGTACTTC
CASSRLRGEQYF
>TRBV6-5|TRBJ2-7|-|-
TGTGCCAGCCTATCAACCCAGGGGCGGACCTACGAGCAGTACTTC
CASLSTQGRTYEQYF
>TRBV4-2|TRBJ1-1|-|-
TGTGCCAGCAGCCAAGAGGGGGGCATGAACACTGAAGCTTTCTTT
CASSQEGGMNTEAFF
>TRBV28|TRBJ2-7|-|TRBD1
TGTGCCAGCAGTTCCCAGGGGGAGCCTCCCTACGAGCAGTACTTC
CASSSQGEPPYEQYF
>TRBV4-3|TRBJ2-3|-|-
TGCGCCAGCAGCCAAGCGCGCGGGGGCCCTAGCACAGATACGCAGTATTTT
CASSQARGGPSTDTQYF
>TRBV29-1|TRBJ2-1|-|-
TGCAGCGTTTCCCAGGGTGAGCAGTTCTTC
CSVSQGEQFF
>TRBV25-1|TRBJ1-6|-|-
TGTGCCAGCAGTGAAGGTTCGCGGAATTCACCCCTCCACTTT
CASSEGSRNSPLHF
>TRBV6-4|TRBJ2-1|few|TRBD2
TGTGCCAGCAGTGACACCCCGATAGCGGGAGGGGAGCAGTTCTTC
CASSDTPIAGGEQFF
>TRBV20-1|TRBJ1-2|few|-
TGCAGGCTTTTGGATGGCTACACCTTC
CRLLDGYTF
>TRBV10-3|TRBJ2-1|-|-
TGTGCCATCACGTCGCCCGAACGGGGGTACAATGAGCAGTTCTTC
CAITSPERGYNEQFF